This TCR beta chain emerged from a study of blood T cell repertoires in COVID-19. The table came from immunoSEQ multiplex PCR; TCRdb's copy has only in-frame clones and leaves some out. This table has about 80,000 clones, around 80% appearing once. Germline trimming cut 0 bases from V and 7 bases from J; bases unmatched to any gene: 11. This CDR3 comprises 18 residues. Germline V CDR1 and CDR2: SGHTA, FQGNSA. The sequence came from a human donor in a cohort sampled during active COVID-19. The sample consisted of peripheral blood. This chain connects TRBV7-2 to TRBJ1-5, with 11 nucleotides matching TRBD1. The CDR3 loop is CASSLAIPGTGGSQPQHF. The CDR3 nucleotides are TGTGCCAGCAGCTTAGCCATACCCGGGACAGGGGGTTCCCAGCCCCAGCATTTT.